Following are 18 T cell receptor beta chains from one sample sequenced in a study of T cells in Graves' hyperthyroidism and ophthalmopathy. Amplified TCR beta CDR3 regions derived from RNA transcripts. An initial round of RT-PCR targeting the TCR CDR3 relied on the HTBI primer set. TCRdb recomputed calls from the multiplex PCR reads with MiXCR, one row per CDR3 protein. The sample consists of fewer than 900,000 distinct CDR3 sequences, roughly 20% of them appearing once. Sequencing used blood. All receptors derive from a woman aged 45-60 years with Graves' hyperthyroidism that later progressed to Graves' ophthalmopathy.

V and J are TRBV5-6 and TRBJ2-7; D gene ambiguous. Germline V gives CDR1 SGHDT, CDR2 YYEEEE. V shed 0 bases and J shed 4 bases, with 8 bases lying between them. The CDR3 totals 13 residues. The CDR3 coding sequence is TGTGCCAGCAGCTTGGAGAGTCGGTACGAGCAGTACTTC. Translation: CASSLESRYEQYF.

This clonotype was observed at least ten times. This chain connects TRBV3-1 to TRBJ1-2; a weak D match, TRBD1 (5 bases). Trimming took 1 base from V and 4 from J, leaving 10 bases between them. The CDR3 has 14 amino acids. In germline, CDR1 is LGHDT, CDR2 YNNKEL (reference sequence). CDR3 DNA: TGTGCCAGCAGCCAAGTTGGCAGGGCCTATGGCTACACCTTC. It translates to CASSQVGRAYGYTF.

V gene TRBV4-1 combines with J gene TRBJ2-2; D is perhaps TRBD2 (7 bases). Germline CDR1 MGHRA, CDR2 YSYEKL. The CDR3 has 16 amino acids. Trimming pared 0 bases from V and 6 bases from J, leaving 14 bases between. This CDR3 is CASSQDRGGHAGELFF. Here the CDR3 DNA reads TGCGCCAGCAGCCAAGATAGGGGGGGGCACGCCGGGGAGCTGTTTTTT.

This clonotype has ten or more counts. In DNA form, the CDR3 reads TGTGCCAGCTCACCGTTGGACAGTGGAGAGACCCAGTACTTC. Its translation: CASSPLDSGETQYF. The V and J genes are TRBV18 and TRBJ2-5; the D gene is possibly TRBD1 (6 bases). The CDR3 length is 14 residues. Germline values: CDR1 KGHSH, CDR2 LQKENI. Trimming removed 3 bases at V and 4 bases at J, with 12 bases between.

The rearrangement links TRBV11-2 to TRBJ1-1, with no clear D. Germline CDR1 SGHAT, CDR2 FQNNGV. The CDR3 totals 13 residues. Trimming removed 5 bases at V and 4 bases at J, with 11 bases between. The chain's CDR3 is CASSTTRGTEAFF. DNA for the CDR3: TGTGCCAGCAGCACTACTCGGGGCACTGAAGCTTTCTTT.

The chain links TRBV7-6 to TRBJ1-6; weak D call: TRBD1 (5 bases). V shed 5 bases and J shed 11 bases, with 16 bases lying between them. Germline lookup yields CDR1 SGHVS and CDR2 FNYEAQ. The CDR3 is 14 amino acids. The CDR3 spells CASSVAGREAPLHF. In DNA form, the CDR3 reads TGTGCCAGCAGCGTGGCAGGCAGGGAGGCACCCCTCCACTTT.

The chain recombines TRBV20-1 with TRBJ2-2; a weak D match, TRBD1 (6 bases). The CDR3 extends over 12 amino acids. The V gene lost 5 bases and the J gene lost 5 bases, with 9 bases spanning the gap. Germline V gives CDR1 DFQATT, CDR2 SNEGSKA (reference sequence). The CDR3 DNA is TGCAGTGCTTTCACAGGGACCGGGGAGCTGTTTTTT. Translating gives CSAFTGTGELFF.

Notes on this clonotype: A much larger clonotype is one base distant, so this may be a read error. The chain is built from TRBV9 and TRBJ2-7, with 8 bases matching TRBD1. CDR3 length: 13 residues. Losses at the gene ends were 6 bases for V and 0 bases for J; bases not matched to a gene: 2. The germline gives CDR1 SGDLS, CDR2 YYNGEE. DNA of the CDR3: TGTGCCAGCACCGACAGGGGCTCCTACGAGCAGTACTTC. This sequence encodes CASTDRGSYEQYF.

This clonotype was seen ten or more times. This chain connects TRBV30 to TRBJ1-4, with D possibly being TRBD1 (6 bases). Trimming cost V 3 bases and J 6 bases, with 11 bases left between them. The germline CDR1 and CDR2 sequences are GTSNPN and SVGIG (reference sequence). The CDR3 has 13 amino acids. The CDR3 nucleotides are TGTGCCTGGAGAGGCAGGGGCGATGAAAAACTGTTTTTT. Translated, it gives CAWRGRGDEKLFF.

This chain connects TRBV9 to TRBJ2-7; 9 bases map to TRBD1. Germline CDR1 is SGDLS and CDR2 is YYNGEE. J was trimmed by 3 bases and V by 3 bases; bases with no gene match: 10. CDR3 size: 16 residues. CDR3 in amino acids: CASSEDLGQGYYEQYF. The CDR3, as DNA: TGTGCCAGCAGCGAAGATTTGGGACAGGGTTACTACGAGCAGTACTTC.

This clonotype showed up just a few times. This chain joins TRBV28 and TRBJ2-7, with D uncertain. This CDR3 is built from 13 residues. V lost 5 bases and J 3 bases, leaving 11 bases between the germline ends. Germline V CDR1 and CDR2: MDHEN, SYDVKM. CDR3 coding DNA: TGTGCCAGCAGTGGTGGATCAAACTACGAGCAGTACTTC. As protein: CASSGGSNYEQYF.

This clonotype showed up just a few times. This chain's CDR3 is CAISRTQGMNTEAFF. In DNA form, the CDR3 reads TGTGCCATCAGTCGAACACAGGGAATGAACACTGAAGCTTTCTTT. The chain recombines TRBV10-3 with TRBJ1-1, with a possible D match to TRBD1 (6 bases). Germline V gives CDR1 ENHRY, CDR2 SYGVKD. The CDR3 runs 15 residues. Trimming shortened V by 5 bases and J by 0 bases, and 13 bases separated the two germline ends.

The rearrangement joins TRBV13 to TRBJ2-7; unclear D gene. The CDR3 is 13 residues long. CDR1 is PRHDT, CDR2 FYEKMQ, per germline (reference sequence). The V gene lost 2 bases and the J gene lost 0 bases, with 5 bases spanning the gap. In DNA, the CDR3 is TGTGCCAGCAGCTTACTTTTCTCCTACGAGCAGTACTTC. It translates to CASSLLFSYEQYF. Combining the CDR3 with reference TRBV13 and TRBJ2-7 gives the whole variable domain AAGVIQSPRHLIKEKRETATLKCYPIPRHDTVYWYQQGPGQDPQFLISFYEKMQSDKGSIPDRFSAQQFSDYHSELNMSSLELGDSALYFCASSLLFSYEQYFGPGTRLTVT.

This clonotype was observed a handful of times. The chain uses TRBV20-1 and TRBJ2-7, with D possibly being TRBD1 (5 bases). This CDR3 region has 15 residues. Germline values: CDR1 DFQATT, CDR2 SNEGSKA (reference sequence). V was clipped by 0 bases and J by 0 bases, with 12 bases between them. The CDR3 sequence is CSARDGRTISYEQYF. The DNA for the CDR3 is TGCAGTGCTAGAGATGGGCGGACAATCTCCTACGAGCAGTACTTC.

This clonotype showed up just a few times. This rearrangement joins TRBV7-2 to TRBJ1-1; 8 bases line up with TRBD1. The length of the CDR3 is 16 residues. V was pared by 4 bases and J by 0 bases, with 7 bases of the junction left unmatched. Germline V CDR1 and CDR2: SGHTA, FQGNSA. In nucleotides, the CDR3 is TGTGCCAGCAGCTCCGGGACAGGCACGATGAACACTGAAGCTTTCTTT. This encodes CASSSGTGTMNTEAFF.

This clonotype was observed at least ten times. The V and J genes are TRBV18 and TRBJ2-3; possible D gene TRBD2, 6 bases. This CDR3 is built from 15 residues. Trimming took 2 bases from V and 2 from J, leaving 11 bases between them. The germline V gene has CDR1 KGHSH and CDR2 LQKENI. Here the CDR3 reads CASSPFLGLTDTQYF. The CDR3 DNA reads as TGTGCCAGCTCACCATTTTTGGGACTCACAGATACGCAGTATTTT.

This clonotype showed up many times. The V and J genes are TRBV3-1 and TRBJ1-4; D is uncertain. The CDR3 is made up of 14 amino acids. V shed 1 base and J shed 5 bases, with 8 bases lying between them. CDR1 is LGHDT, CDR2 YNNKEL, per germline (reference sequence). The CDR3 spells CASSQVRENEKLFF. CDR3 nucleotides: TGTGCCAGCAGCCAAGTTAGGGAGAATGAAAAACTGTTTTTT.

This clonotype was seen a few times. This sequence joins TRBV7-2 and TRBJ1-2; D is perhaps TRBD1 (6 bases). In germline, CDR1 is SGHTA, CDR2 FQGNSA. The V end was cut by 2 bases, the J end by 2 bases, with 15 bases between. The length of the CDR3 is 16 residues. CDR3 protein: CASSLQRYRVNYGYTF. The CDR3 DNA is TGTGCCAGCAGCTTACAGCGCTACAGGGTCAACTATGGCTACACCTTC.